This T cell receptor beta chain stems from a study of T-cell memory formation after mild COVID-19. Losses at the gene ends were 2 bases for V and 0 bases for J; bases not matched to a gene: 14. Germline V gene lookup returns CDR1 SGHTA and CDR2 FQGTGA. This CDR3 is 21 amino acids long. TCRdb called the 5' RACE reads again in MiXCR, with one record for every CDR3 protein. The sample carries almost 550,000 distinct CDR3 sequences, roughly 20% recorded once. V gene TRBV7-3 combines with J gene TRBJ2-3; 13 bases are shared with TRBD2. Sequencing was performed on PBMCs or a T cell subset sorted from them (not recorded which). The sequence came from an adult woman who had mild COVID-19 (a few samples of this study predate the infection). Cell type and time point are not known. Here the CDR3 reads CASSLLPGLAGKRQSTDTQYF. Written as DNA, the CDR3 is TGTGCCAGCAGCTTATTACCGGGACTAGCGGGGAAACGACAGAGCACAGATACGCAGTATTTT.